These T cell receptor beta chains were read from a single sample in a study of shared clonotypes between healthy human individuals. Produced via immunoSEQ multiplex PCR; TCRdb's table is partial and in-frame only. The table has about 2 million clones, 95% seen once. Sequenced: naive CD4+ T cells sorted from blood. These receptors originate from a man between 18 and 29 years old in good health. The CDR3 runs from the conserved cysteine through the conserved F or W. Fields, in order: D gene, J gene, V gene, clone size, CDR3 protein, CDR3 DNA. A D gene is named only where the DNA matches it firmly. Clone size is stated in some rows and not others, as once, few, many or a class when expanded.

NA	TRBJ2-3	TRBV6-1	NA	CATDQRTDTQYF	TGTGCCACCGACCAGCGCACAGATACGCAGTATTTT
TRBD1	TRBJ2-5	TRBV2	once	CASQQETGSQETQYF	TGTGCCAGCCAACAAGAGACAGGGTCACAAGAGACCCAGTACTTC
NA	TRBJ2-7	TRBV25-1	NA	CASSAPGFNEQYF	TGTGCCAGCAGTGCGCCAGGGTTCAACGAGCAGTACTTC
TRBD1	TRBJ2-7	TRBV14	NA	CASSPGQGYEQYF	TGTGCCAGCAGCCCGGGACAGGGTTACGAGCAGTACTTC
TRBD1	TRBJ1-2	TRBV6-1	NA	CASSDRGRRLFNGYTF	TGTGCCAGCAGTGATAGGGGGCGACGTTTATTCAATGGCTACACCTTC
NA	TRBJ1-2	TRBV7-9	NA	CASSLVTGTPYGYTF	TGTGCCAGCAGCTTAGTAACCGGGACACCGTATGGCTACACCTTC
TRBD1	TRBJ1-6	TRBV5-6	NA	CASARQGGNSPLHF	TGTGCCAGCGCAAGACAGGGAGGGAATTCACCCCTCCACTTT
NA	TRBJ2-1	TRBV5-4	NA	CASSLALGIEQFF	TGTGCCAGCAGCTTGGCGTTGGGAATTGAGCAGTTCTTC
NA	TRBJ1-1	TRBV25-1	NA	CASSSLGQGNTEAFF	TGTGCCAGCAGTAGCTTGGGGCAGGGTAACACTGAAGCTTTCTTT
NA	TRBJ2-1	TRBV15	NA	CATSSMFLANNEQFF	TGTGCCACCAGCAGTATGTTTCTAGCGAACAATGAGCAGTTCTTC
TRBD1	TRBJ1-2	TRBV28	many	CASNTGGVGYTF	TGTGCCAGCAATACAGGGGGCGTTGGCTACACCTTC
TRBD2	TRBJ2-5	TRBV28	once	CASSWGGTRGETQYF	TGTGCCAGCAGTTGGGGGGGGACCCGTGGGGAGACCCAGTACTTC
TRBD1	TRBJ2-5	TRBV18	once	CASSPRQQGILQETQYF	TGTGCCAGCTCACCACGGCAACAGGGGATTCTACAAGAGACCCAGTACTTC
NA	TRBJ1-6	TRBV7-2	few	CASSLYNSPLHF	TGTGCCAGCAGCTTATATAATTCACCCCTCCACTTT
TRBD2	TRBJ2-5	TRBV6-1	NA	CASSEPAGGYQETQYF	TGTGCCAGCAGTGAACCAGCGGGGGGGTACCAAGAGACCCAGTACTTC
TRBD2	TRBJ2-7	TRBV6-1	NA	CASSEARLADNSYEQYF	TGTGCCAGCAGTGAAGCGCGGCTAGCGGACAACTCCTACGAGCAGTACTTC
NA	TRBJ2-1	TRBV4-1	NA	CASSQGLPNSYNEQFF	TGCGCCAGCAGCCAAGGCTTGCCGAACTCCTACAATGAGCAGTTCTTC
TRBD1	TRBJ1-1	TRBV30	NA	CAGDRVGDTEAFF	TGTGCCGGAGACAGGGTGGGGGACACTGAAGCTTTCTTT
NA	TRBJ2-7	TRBV28	once	CAVTTPYEQYF	TGTGCCGTCACGACACCCTACGAGCAGTACTTC
NA	TRBJ1-2	TRBV30	few	CAGRQRSNYGYTF	TGTGCCGGGAGACAGAGGAGTAACTATGGCTACACCTTC
NA	TRBJ1-5	TRBV7-2	NA	CASSPGISSNQPQHF	TGTGCCAGCAGCCCAGGAATCTCTAGCAATCAGCCCCAGCATTTT
NA	TRBJ2-7	TRBV4-1	NA	CASSSAGAYEQYF	TGCGCCAGCAGCAGCGCAGGAGCCTACGAGCAGTACTTC
NA	TRBJ1-2	TRBV2	NA	CASSEDQGPYGYTF	TGTGCCAGCAGTGAAGACCAGGGTCCCTATGGCTACACCTTC
NA	TRBJ2-7	TRBV28	NA	CASSLGSQYEQYF	TGTGCCAGCAGTTTAGGTAGCCAGTACGAGCAGTACTTC
NA	TRBJ1-1	TRBV9	NA	CASSVGGALNTEAFF	TGTGCCAGCAGCGTAGGTGGAGCTTTGAACACTGAAGCTTTCTTT
TRBD1	TRBJ2-5	TRBV7-9	NA	CASSPRTGTETQYF	TGTGCCAGCAGCCCGAGGACAGGGACGGAGACCCAGTACTTC
TRBD1	TRBJ1-2	TRBV2	NA	CASRLTGYGYTF	TGTGCCAGCCGCCTGACAGGGTATGGCTACACCTTC
NA	TRBJ1-2	TRBV28	NA	CATSGEGRYGYTF	TGTGCCACCTCTGGAGAGGGACGCTATGGCTACACCTTC
TRBD1	TRBJ2-7	TRBV6-6	NA	CASRGQGPYEQYF	TGTGCCAGCAGGGGACAGGGCCCCTACGAGCAGTACTTC
NA	TRBJ2-3	TRBV10-1	once	CASGDTDTQYF	TGCGCCAGCGGGGACACAGATACGCAGTATTTT
TRBD1	TRBJ2-5	TRBV25-1	once	CASSARPGQGRQETQYF	TGTGCCAGCAGTGCCCGCCCGGGACAGGGACGGCAAGAGACCCAGTACTTC
TRBD2	TRBJ2-2	TRBV9	once	CASSVGAGTGELFF	TGTGCCAGCAGCGTGGGAGCGGGGACCGGGGAGCTGTTTTTT
NA	TRBJ2-1	TRBV4-3	NA	CASSQDLRGHEQFF	TGCGCCAGCAGCCAAGATTTACGAGGGCATGAGCAGTTCTTC
NA	TRBJ2-3	TRBV10-3	NA	CAIATIDTQYF	TGTGCCATCGCAACGATAGATACGCAGTATTTT
NA	TRBJ2-2	TRBV6-6	NA	CASRPNRGDTGELFF	TGTGCCAGCAGGCCAAATAGGGGGGACACCGGGGAGCTGTTTTTT
NA	TRBJ1-2	TRBV6-5	NA	CASSYSKIPGYGYTF	TGTGCCAGCAGTTACTCGAAGATCCCGGGATATGGCTACACCTTC
NA	TRBJ2-1	TRBV20-1	NA	CSADYNEQFF	TGCAGTGCTGATTACAATGAGCAGTTCTTC
NA	TRBJ1-2	TRBV30	NA	CAFTRTNYGYTF	TGTGCCTTTACAAGGACAAACTATGGCTACACCTTC
TRBD1	TRBJ1-1	TRBV6-5	NA	CASSSRGYTEAFF	TGTGCCAGCAGTTCCAGGGGGTACACTGAAGCTTTCTTT
TRBD1	TRBJ1-2	TRBV6-5	NA	CASSSPRTGNYGYTF	TGTGCCAGCAGTTCCCCCAGGACAGGGAACTATGGCTACACCTTC
TRBD2	TRBJ2-2	TRBV2	NA	CASSEERGGTGELFF	TGTGCCAGCAGTGAAGAGCGGGGGGGCACCGGGGAGCTGTTTTTT
NA	TRBJ1-4	TRBV6-5	NA	CASSYSQGGEEKLFF	TGTGCCAGCAGTTACTCGCAGGGAGGGGAAGAAAAACTGTTTTTT
NA	TRBJ2-4	TRBV18	NA	CASSSGALAKNIQYF	TGTGCCAGCTCTAGCGGAGCCCTAGCCAAAAACATTCAGTACTTC
NA	TRBJ2-7	TRBV2	NA	CASSEEVFEGYEQYF	TGTGCCAGCAGTGAAGAGGTCTTCGAAGGGTACGAGCAGTACTTC
TRBD1	TRBJ1-1	TRBV28	NA	CASRPRDRDTEAFF	TGTGCCAGCAGACCCCGGGACAGGGACACTGAAGCTTTCTTT
NA	TRBJ1-2	TRBV5-6	NA	CASSLDFTDSPPYGYTF	TGTGCCAGCAGCTTGGACTTCACGGACAGTCCTCCCTATGGCTACACCTTC
NA	TRBJ1-1	TRBV28	once	CASSLLEPSINTEAFF	TGTGCCAGCAGTTTACTGGAACCTTCGATAAACACTGAAGCTTTCTTT
TRBD1	TRBJ1-4	TRBV7-2	once	CASSKQGMDEKLFF	TGTGCCAGCAGCAAACAGGGGATGGATGAAAAACTGTTTTTT
TRBD1	TRBJ2-5	TRBV30	once	CAWSIGGSYRGQYF	TGTGCCTGGAGCATAGGCGGATCTTACAGGGGGCAGTACTTC
NA	TRBJ1-1	TRBV10-3	NA	CAISEPGETTEAFF	TGTGCCATCAGTGAGCCGGGAGAAACCACTGAAGCTTTCTTT
NA	TRBJ2-1	TRBV7-2	NA	CASSPLWTAYNEQFF	TGTGCCAGCAGCCCCCTCTGGACAGCCTACAATGAGCAGTTCTTC
TRBD2	TRBJ2-1	TRBV7-2	NA	CASSTTSGSYNEQFF	TGTGCCAGCAGCACAACTAGCGGGAGTTACAATGAGCAGTTCTTC